This T cell receptor (beta chain) is drawn from a study of molecular identifiers for immune sequencing clone quantification. One entry per CDR3 protein results from TCRdb running MiXCR on the PCR reads. Of about 89,000 distinct CDR3 sequences listed, 15% to 20% were seen once; the top ten hold around 0.88%. V was pared by 3 bases and J by 7 bases, with 12 bases between. The CDR3 is 13 residues long. Germline V gives CDR1 LNHDA, CDR2 SQIVND (reference sequence). Concerning this clonotype itself: A much larger clonotype is one base distant, so this may be a read error.

What was sequenced was naive CD8+ T cells from blood, with Jurkat cell RNA spiked in. Specified subset: FACS-sorted CD8+CD4-CCR7+CD45RA+ naive T cells. The genes are TRBV19 and TRBJ1-2; tentative D call: TRBD1 (5 bases). This sequence originates from a human donor in good health. Some libraries in this study had Jurkat cell RNA spiked in. The CDR3 protein is CASSIEAGSGYTF. The CDR3 DNA sequence: TGTGCCAGTAGTATTGAGGCAGGGAGTGGCTACACCTTC.